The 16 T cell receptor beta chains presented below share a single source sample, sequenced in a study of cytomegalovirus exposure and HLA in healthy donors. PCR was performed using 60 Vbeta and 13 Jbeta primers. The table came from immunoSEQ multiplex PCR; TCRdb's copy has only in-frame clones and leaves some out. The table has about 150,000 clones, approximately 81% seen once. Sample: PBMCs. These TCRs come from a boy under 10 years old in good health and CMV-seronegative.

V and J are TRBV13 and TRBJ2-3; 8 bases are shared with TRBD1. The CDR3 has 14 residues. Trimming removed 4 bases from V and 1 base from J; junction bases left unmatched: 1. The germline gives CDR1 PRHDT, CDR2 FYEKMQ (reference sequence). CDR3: CASSWGQGTDTQYF. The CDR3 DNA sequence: TGTGCCAGCAGCTGGGGACAGGGCACAGATACGCAGTATTTT. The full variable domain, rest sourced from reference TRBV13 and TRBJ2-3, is AAGVIQSPRHLIKEKRETATLKCYPIPRHDTVYWYQQGPGQDPQFLISFYEKMQSDKGSIPDRFSAQQFSDYHSELNMSSLELGDSALYFCASSWGQGTDTQYFGPGTRLTVL.

In DNA, the CDR3 is TGTGCCAGCAGCTTAACACGTTGGGGCTACACCTTC. Protein sequence: CASSLTRWGYTF. The chain recombines TRBV11-2 with TRBJ1-2, with D uncertain. This CDR3 has 12 residues. CDR1 is SGHAT and CDR2 is FQNNGV in the germline V gene. The V and J ends lost 2 bases and 8 bases respectively, with 9 bases between them.

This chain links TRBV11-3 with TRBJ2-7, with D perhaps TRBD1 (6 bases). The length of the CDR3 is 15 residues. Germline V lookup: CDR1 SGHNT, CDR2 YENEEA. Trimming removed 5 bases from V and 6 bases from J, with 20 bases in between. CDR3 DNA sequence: TGTGCCAGCAGCCTCGTTGAGGACAGATGGAGCGAGCAGTACTTC. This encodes CASSLVEDRWSEQYF.

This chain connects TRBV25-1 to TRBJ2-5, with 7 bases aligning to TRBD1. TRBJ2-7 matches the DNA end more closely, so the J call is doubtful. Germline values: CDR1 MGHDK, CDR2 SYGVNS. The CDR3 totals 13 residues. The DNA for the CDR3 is TGTGCCAGCGCCGGGACAGCAGCCTACGAGCAGTACTTC. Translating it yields CASAGTAAYEQYF.

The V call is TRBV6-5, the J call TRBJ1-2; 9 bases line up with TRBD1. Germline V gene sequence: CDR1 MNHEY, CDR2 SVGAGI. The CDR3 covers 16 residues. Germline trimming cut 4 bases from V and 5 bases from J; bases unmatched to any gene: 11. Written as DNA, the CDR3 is TGTGCCAGCAGTTCCGGGACAGGGTCCCCCATTTATGGCTACACCTTC. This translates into CASSSGTGSPIYGYTF.

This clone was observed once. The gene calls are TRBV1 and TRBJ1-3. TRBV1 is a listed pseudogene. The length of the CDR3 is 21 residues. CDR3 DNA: TGCACCAGCAGCCTTGACCGACGGACGGGTTTTCGGGGACTTTTTGGAAACACCATATATTTT. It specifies CTSSLDRRTGFRGLFGNTIYF.

In DNA form, the CDR3 reads TGTGCCAGCAGCCCGAACGATGGACTAGCGGTGTACGGGGAGCTGTTTTTT. The encoded protein is CASSPNDGLAVYGELFF. The chain links TRBV13 to TRBJ2-2; 10 nucleotides agree with TRBD2. Germline V gene data show CDR1 as PRHDT and CDR2 as FYEKMQ (reference sequence). This CDR3 comprises 17 residues. Trimming cost V 5 bases and J 7 bases; bases outside gene matches: 13.

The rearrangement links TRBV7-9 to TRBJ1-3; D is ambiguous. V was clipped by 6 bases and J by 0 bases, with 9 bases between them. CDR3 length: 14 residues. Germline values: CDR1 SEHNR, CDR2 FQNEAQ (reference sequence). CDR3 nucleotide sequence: TGTGCCAGCAGGAGTCGGGGCTCTGGAAACACCATATATTTT. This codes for CASRSRGSGNTIYF.

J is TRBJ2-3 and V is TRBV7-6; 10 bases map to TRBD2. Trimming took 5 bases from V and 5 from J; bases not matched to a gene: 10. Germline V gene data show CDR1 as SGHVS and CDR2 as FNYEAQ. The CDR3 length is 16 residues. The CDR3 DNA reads TGTGCCAGCAGCCCCTTGATAGCGGGGGGTATAGATACGCAGTATTTT. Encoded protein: CASSPLIAGGIDTQYF.

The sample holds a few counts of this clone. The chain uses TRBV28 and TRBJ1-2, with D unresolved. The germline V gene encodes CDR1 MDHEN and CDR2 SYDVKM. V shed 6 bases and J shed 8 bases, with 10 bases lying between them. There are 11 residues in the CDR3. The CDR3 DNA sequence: TGTGCCAGCAGGCCCGGAGAAGGCTACACCTTC. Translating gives CASRPGEGYTF.

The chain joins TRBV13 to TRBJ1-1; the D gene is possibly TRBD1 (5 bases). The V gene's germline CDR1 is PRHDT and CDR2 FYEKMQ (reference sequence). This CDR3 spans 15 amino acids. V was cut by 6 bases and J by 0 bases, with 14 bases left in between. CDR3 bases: TGTGCCAGCAGAGTGGAGGGGCGGATGAACACTGAAGCTTTCTTT. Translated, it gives CASRVEGRMNTEAFF.

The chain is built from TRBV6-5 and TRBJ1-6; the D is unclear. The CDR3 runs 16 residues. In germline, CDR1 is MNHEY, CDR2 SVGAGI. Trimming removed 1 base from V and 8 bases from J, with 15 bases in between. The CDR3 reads CASSYFSGSGDSPLHF. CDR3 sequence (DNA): TGTGCCAGCAGTTACTTTAGCGGTTCGGGAGATTCACCCCTCCACTTT.

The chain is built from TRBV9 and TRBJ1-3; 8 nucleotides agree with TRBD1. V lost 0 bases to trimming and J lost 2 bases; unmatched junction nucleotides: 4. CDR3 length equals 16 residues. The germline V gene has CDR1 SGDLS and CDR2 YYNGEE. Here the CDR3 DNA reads TGTGCCAGCAGCGTAGTAGACAGGGGCGCTGGAAACACCATATATTTT. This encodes CASSVVDRGAGNTIYF.

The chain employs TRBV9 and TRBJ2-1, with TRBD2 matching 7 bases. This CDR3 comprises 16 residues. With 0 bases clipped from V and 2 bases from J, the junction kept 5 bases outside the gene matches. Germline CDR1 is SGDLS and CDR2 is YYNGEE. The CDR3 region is CASSVAGGTPYNEQFF. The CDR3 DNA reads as TGTGCCAGCAGCGTAGCGGGGGGTACCCCCTACAATGAGCAGTTCTTC.

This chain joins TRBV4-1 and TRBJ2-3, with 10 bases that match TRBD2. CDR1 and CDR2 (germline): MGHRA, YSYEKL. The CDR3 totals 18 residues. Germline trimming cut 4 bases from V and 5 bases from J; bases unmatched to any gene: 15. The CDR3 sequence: CASSPSGTSVLGGDTQYF. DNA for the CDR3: TGCGCCAGCAGCCCATCCGGGACTAGCGTACTCGGAGGAGATACGCAGTATTTT.

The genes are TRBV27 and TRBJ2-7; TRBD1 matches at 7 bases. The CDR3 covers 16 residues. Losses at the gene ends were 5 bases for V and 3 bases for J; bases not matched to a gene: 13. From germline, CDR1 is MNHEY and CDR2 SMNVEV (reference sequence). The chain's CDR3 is CASSPQTKGQIYEQYF. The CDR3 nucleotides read TGTGCCAGCAGTCCTCAAACTAAGGGACAGATCTACGAGCAGTACTTC.